This T cell receptor beta chain appears in the sequencing data of a study of cytomegalovirus exposure and HLA in healthy donors. PCR involved 60 Vbeta and 13 Jbeta primers. Per the original data handling: Some 80 million unique TCR beta chains, 9 million to 11 million shared, were counted in a later analysis. Clones were read by immunoSEQ multiplex PCR, and TCRdb kept only the in-frame ones, dropping some. V and J calls and clone size are copied from that table; D and trimming were computed from the DNA. The repertoire has about 170,000 clones, over 70% of them found once; the top ten carry 2.5% to 4%. Details on this clone: Antigen specificity is unknown.

Study-wide points: Whilst most TCR sequences proved rare, a subset of public TCRs occurred across many donors.

V lost 0 bases and J lost 6; bases outside the gene matches: 6. The CDR3 runs to 15 residues. Germline-derived CDR1 and CDR2 are SGHNT and YENEEA. The sequencing input was PBMCs. The sequence was collected from a woman aged 50 to 60 in good health and CMV-seropositive. This sequence joins TRBV11-3 and TRBJ2-7; 9 nucleotides align to TRBD2. The CDR3 sequence is CASSLDPGLAFEQYF. The CDR3 region has the DNA TGTGCCAGCAGCTTAGATCCGGGACTAGCTTTCGAGCAGTACTTC.